Below, one T cell receptor (beta chain) is given with its context. This sample is drawn from a study of blood T cell repertoires in COVID-19. Study at large: The study drew acute and convalescent COVID-19 samples from the United States, Italy and Spain. The analysed material was cDNA or gDNA that came from T cells, B-cell-depleted T cells, or PBMCs.

Source study methods: Scientists estimated how many nucleated cells there were by amplifying reference gene primers. Repertoires were generated with immunoSEQ multiplex PCR, while TCRdb's copy carries only in-frame clones and drops some. The DNA gave D and trimming, while V, J and clone size come from that table. In the table there are 250,000 to 400,000 clones, around 88% of which are singletons. Sequencing was done on a sample of peripheral blood. The receptor was isolated from a woman in her twenties or thirties with COVID-19, enrolled during active disease.

CDR3 region: CATLQGAHSEQYF. The CDR3, as DNA: TGTGCCACCCTACAGGGGGCTCATTCCGAGCAGTACTTC. The gene calls are TRBV28 and TRBJ2-7, with TRBD1 matching over 9 bases. The CDR3 sequence is 13 residues long. Germline trimming cut 10 bases from V and 6 bases from J; bases unmatched to any gene: 10. The germline V gene encodes CDR1 MDHEN and CDR2 SYDVKM. Variable domain in full (rest from reference TRBV28 and TRBJ2-7): DVKVTQSSRYLVKRTGEKVFLECVQDMDHENMFWYRQDPGLGLRLIYFSYDVKMKEKGDIPEGYSVSREKKERFSLILESASTNQTSMYLCATLQGAHSEQYFGPGTRLTVT.